This T cell receptor (beta chain) is from a study of tumor-infiltrating T cells and Merkel cell polyomavirus. Study summary: The T cells studied were KLL-specific CD8+ cells against Merkel polyomavirus. Patients at varying disease stages had median approximately 2.8-year follow-up, range 1.1–6.0.

Study-level points and caveats: Only one public clonotype, shared by two patients, appeared among 300 to 400 sequences.

Germline loops: CDR1 SGHDT, CDR2 YYEEEE. The V segment lost 0 bases and the J segment 6 bases; nucleotides outside the gene matches: 0. The CDR3 contains 14 residues. The data were produced by immunoSEQ multiplex PCR, yet TCRdb's version contains in-frame clones alone and is incomplete. Of 20,000 to 30,000 clones listed, 70% to 90% are singletons. A remark on this clone: Its antigen is still unknown.

Robust Merkel cell polyomavirus Large T antigen positivity by immunohistochemistry was seen in all patients' tumors. Blood and/or cultured TIL held KLL-tetramer+ cells above 0.04% of CD8+ cells. Every patient was Caucasian, with ages from about 50 to 80 and median 65. This chain connects TRBV5-6 to TRBJ2-3; 11 bases match TRBD2. This clonotype was obtained from a man between 45 and 60 years old with Merkel cell carcinoma. What was sequenced was lymph node tissue. The CDR3 DNA follows: TGTGCCAGCAGCTTGGGACTAGCGGGGGATACGCAGTATTTT. This gives the protein CASSLGLAGDTQYF.